The text below deals with one T cell receptor beta chain. Original processing notes: Amplification of reference gene primers provided the estimated nucleated cell counts. TCRdb's table, derived via immunoSEQ multiplex PCR, lists solely in-frame clones and lacks some. V and J calls and clone size are copied from that table; D and trimming were computed from the DNA. The sample consists of 100,000 to 150,000 clones, around 85% of them appearing once. The sample originates from a study of blood T cell repertoires in COVID-19. The origin of this receptor is an elderly woman with COVID-19, enrolled during active disease. The sequencing input was peripheral blood.

The CDR3 here is CASTPGGQNNQPQHF. The CDR3 DNA reads as TGTGCCAGTACGCCCGGAGGACAGAACAATCAGCCCCAGCATTTT. The rearrangement joins TRBV19 to TRBJ1-5, with D perhaps matching TRBD1 (6 bases). Trimming took 7 bases from V and 3 from J, leaving 16 bases between them. The CDR3 spans 15 residues. The V gene's germline CDR1 is LNHDA and CDR2 SQIVND (reference sequence).